The clone carrying this T cell receptor beta chain was recorded many times. From 5'RACE with constant-segment primers came TCR alpha and TCR beta cDNA libraries that carried sample barcodes and UMIs. TCRdb re-called the 5' RACE reads through MiXCR, storing one row per CDR3 protein. The repertoire holds 25,000 to 35,000 distinct CDR3 sequences, with around 10% as singletons. These data come from a study of T-cell memory formation after mild COVID-19. Study summary: The study found TCR clusters largely donor specific.

Germline values: CDR1 WSHSY, CDR2 SAAADI. V was shortened by 0 bases and J by 10 bases, with 13 bases between the two germline ends. This CDR3 comprises 15 residues. The chain carries TRBV10-2 and TRBJ1-6; D gene unclear. The TCR sequence derives from an adult woman who had mild COVID-19 (a few samples of this study predate the infection). Cell type and time point are not known. Sequencing was done on a sample of PBMCs or a T cell subset sorted from them (not recorded which). CDR3 amino acids: CASSESAGSGSPLHF. CDR3 coding DNA: TGCGCCAGCAGTGAGTCCGCAGGAAGCGGATCACCCCTCCACTTT.